This TCR beta chain was sequenced during a study of T cell responses to AZD1222 COVID-19 vaccine. Clones were read by immunoSEQ multiplex PCR, and TCRdb kept only the in-frame ones, dropping some. The table records around 65,000 clones, over 80% of them present only once. The J segment lost 3 bases and the V segment lost 6 bases, leaving 7 bases of the junction unmatched. CDR3 length equals 14 residues. CDR1 MNHEY and CDR2 SVGAGI come from the germline V gene. Samples with a second dose at about 4 or about 12 weeks were pooled together. V and J are TRBV6-5 and TRBJ2-7; 8 bases are shared with TRBD2. This material consisted of peripheral blood, taken 28 days after the second AZD1222 dose. This TCR was sampled from an adult who received the AZD1222 COVID-19 vaccine. This chain's CDR3 is CASSRVGGGYEQYF. For the CDR3, the DNA is TGTGCCAGCAGCCGCGTCGGGGGGGGCTACGAGCAGTACTTC.